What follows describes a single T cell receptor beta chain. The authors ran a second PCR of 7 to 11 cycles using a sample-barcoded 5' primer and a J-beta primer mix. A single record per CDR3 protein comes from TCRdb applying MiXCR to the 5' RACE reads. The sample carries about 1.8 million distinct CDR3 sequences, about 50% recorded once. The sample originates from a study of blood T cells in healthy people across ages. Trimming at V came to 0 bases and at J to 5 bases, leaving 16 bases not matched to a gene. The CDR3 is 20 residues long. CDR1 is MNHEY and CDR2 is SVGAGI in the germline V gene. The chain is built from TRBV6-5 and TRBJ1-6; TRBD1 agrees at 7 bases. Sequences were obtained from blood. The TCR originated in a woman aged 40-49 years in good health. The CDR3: CASSYSKVRDRALDNSPLHF. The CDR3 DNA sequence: TGTGCCAGCAGTTACTCGAAAGTCAGGGACAGAGCGCTTGATAATTCACCCCTCCACTTT.